This T cell receptor (beta chain) was recorded in a study of PD-1 blockade in classical Hodgkin lymphoma. Libraries were prepared by immunoSEQ multiplex PCR; TCRdb keeps only in-frame clonotypes and omits some of them. The table lists just under 20,000 clones, over 75% of them singletons. Study conclusions and caveats: Relapsed/refractory patients reportedly had the lowest baseline TCR diversity, below newly diagnosed patients, who were below healthy donors.

Time point meaning: newly diagnosed, previously untreated cHL patient sample. Isolation of CD4+ T cells from thawed PBMCs was performed by magnetic negative selection. With 0 bases removed from V and 6 bases from J, the gap between germline ends came to 14 bases. The length of the CDR3 is 15 residues. In germline, CDR1 is SGHNT, CDR2 YYREEE (reference sequence). For this clone: The antigen is undetermined.

The V gene is TRBV5-4, the J gene TRBJ2-3, with D uncertain. Sequences were obtained from CD4+ T cells from blood. The TCR was taken from a human donor with classical Hodgkin lymphoma. The CDR3 here is CASSLDSSAPDTQYF. CDR3 in DNA: TGTGCCAGCAGCTTGGACTCCTCGGCACCGGATACGCAGTATTTT. Variable domain in full (rest from reference TRBV5-4 and TRBJ2-3): ETGVTQSPTHLIKTRGQQVTLRCSSQSGHNTVSWYQQALGQGPQFIFQYYREEENGRGNFPPRFSGLQFPNYSSELNVNALELDDSALYLCASSLDSSAPDTQYFGPGTRLTVL.